This TCR beta chain originates from a study of cytotoxic CD8 clonotypes in ibrutinib-treated CLL. Study as a whole: Across the patients, some ten were relapsed/refractory, roughly 16 treatment-naive and roughly 18 IGHV unmutated. After a median of approximately 68 months, about 14 patients stayed remitted and some twelve progressed; responses had been partial in around 25 and complete in 2.

Profiled with immunoSEQ multiplex PCR; TCRdb holds only in-frame clones, not every one. The sample contains about 130,000 clones, roughly three quarters of which appear only once. The TCR was taken from a human donor with chronic lymphocytic leukemia. The specimen comprised PBMCs, sampled after 12 months of ibrutinib treatment.

The CDR3 DNA sequence: TGTGCCAGCAGACTGGGGGGGAAGTACGAGCAGTACTTC. This gives the protein CASRLGGKYEQYF. The genes are TRBV27 and TRBJ2-7; TRBD2 aligns across 7 bases. Per the germline V gene, CDR1 is MNHEY and CDR2 is SMNVEV (reference sequence). CDR3 length equals 13 residues. V lost 6 bases, J lost 4 bases, and 6 bases stayed unmatched.